The clone carrying this T cell receptor beta chain occurred a few times. Its antigen is unidentified. This specimen belongs to a study of T-cell memory formation after mild COVID-19. Study observations and caveats: A balance of CD4 and CD8 characterized clones contracting day 15 to 85, whereas later expanders leaned CD4+. Most CD4+ clones that shrank were in CM and EM, while CD8+ ones turned up in EMRA.

Constant-segment-primed 5'RACE gave TCR alpha and TCR beta cDNA libraries with sample barcodes and UMIs. Via MiXCR, TCRdb re-called the 5' RACE reads, giving one row per CDR3 protein. Of roughly 450,000 distinct CDR3 sequences in the sample, 15% to 20% are singletons; the top ten hold more than 9%. The germline V gene has CDR1 SGHRS and CDR2 YFSETQ. Deletions cut 5 bases from V and 0 bases from J, with 8 bases between. The CDR3 is 13 amino acids. The sequence derives from an adult woman who had mild COVID-19 (a few samples of this study predate the infection). Cell type and time point are not known. What was sequenced was PBMCs or a T cell subset sorted from them (not recorded which). J is TRBJ1-2 and V is TRBV5-1; D unclear. CDR3 in amino acids: CASSTDPNYGYTF. The CDR3 DNA reads TGCGCCAGCAGTACAGACCCTAACTATGGCTACACCTTC.